This T cell receptor beta chain was observed in a study of blood T cell repertoires in COVID-19. About the research overall: Both acute and convalescent COVID-19 samples were obtained from the United States, Italy and Spain. T cells, B-cell-depleted T cells, or PBMCs supplied cDNA or gDNA.

Two negative PCRs, clearance, or symptom resolution characterized the recovered Cohort 3 donors. This CDR3 is 15 amino acids long. After removal of 3 bases from V and 1 base from J, the junction contained 2 bases not matched to a gene. Germline-derived CDR1 and CDR2 are SGHDN and FVKESK. Only one count was recorded for this clone. This table comes from immunoSEQ multiplex PCR, and its TCRdb copy is limited to in-frame clones, with some not included. The table records a few hundred thousand clones, approximately 80% of them present only once. The sequenced sample consisted of PBMCs or T cells enriched from blood (not recorded which). The receptor was isolated from a woman in her sixties who had recovered from COVID-19. The chain recombines TRBV14 with TRBJ2-5, with 10 bases aligning to TRBD2. In DNA form, the CDR3 reads TGTGCCAGCAGCCAGACTAGCGGGCCCCAAGAGACCCAGTACTTC. Its protein is CASSQTSGPQETQYF.